Each of the 24 T cell receptor beta chains below was sequenced from the same sample in a study of blood T cell repertoires in COVID-19. Data came from immunoSEQ multiplex PCR; TCRdb stores just in-frame clones and leaves some out. The table lists about 320,000 clones, about 84% of them singletons. The specimen sequenced was peripheral blood. The receptors originated from a woman between 45 and 65 years old with acute or convalescent COVID-19.

The table lists this clone with a count of one. The chain joins TRBV5-1 to TRBJ1-1, with D tentatively TRBD1 (5 bases). This CDR3 contains 15 residues. Germline lookup yields CDR1 SGHRS and CDR2 YFSETQ. V was trimmed by 0 bases and J by 7 bases, leaving 16 bases between them. The CDR3 loop is CASSLEAGQRGEAFF. CDR3 in DNA: TGCGCCAGCAGCTTGGAGGCAGGGCAAAGGGGTGAAGCTTTCTTT.

In its sample, this clone was seen once. The J gene is TRBJ2-1, the V gene TRBV28; 12 nucleotides line up with TRBD1. The trim removed 7 bases at V and 3 bases at J, leaving 7 bases unmatched. CDR1 MDHEN and CDR2 SYDVKM come from the germline V gene. The CDR3 runs 16 residues. The CDR3 loop reads CASNPGTGGFYNEQFF. The CDR3 DNA follows: TGTGCCAGCAACCCCGGGACAGGGGGCTTCTACAATGAGCAGTTCTTC.

The rearrangement links TRBV27 to TRBJ1-3; no clear D gene. Trimming took off 0 bases at V and 3 bases at J, with 6 bases between the two ends. The germline gives CDR1 MNHEY, CDR2 SMNVEV (reference sequence). The CDR3 has 14 residues. CDR3 in amino acids: CASSLSAGGNTIYF. DNA of the CDR3: TGTGCCAGCAGTTTATCGGCAGGTGGAAACACCATATATTTT.

The V and J genes are TRBV25-1 and TRBJ1-6; D unresolved. V was cut by 4 bases and J by 15 bases, with 19 bases left in between. Germline V lookup: CDR1 MGHDK, CDR2 SYGVNS. The CDR3 extends over 14 amino acids. This CDR3 is CASSGRGLFSYLHF. The DNA of the CDR3 is TGTGCCAGCAGTGGACGAGGACTGTTCAGCTACCTCCACTTT.

The DNA for the CDR3 is TGTGCCAGCAGTTTTACGGGGAAAGATGAGCAGTTCTTC. Translation gives CASSFTGKDEQFF. V and J are TRBV28 and TRBJ2-1; the D gene is possibly TRBD2 (5 bases). Between the trimmed V and J ends, which lost 3 bases and 8 bases, there was a span of 11 bases. The CDR3 covers 13 residues. Germline lookup yields CDR1 MDHEN and CDR2 SYDVKM.

The rearrangement links TRBV7-9 to TRBJ1-5; D gene uncertain. This CDR3 is built from 13 residues. Trimming left V 2 bases short and J 7 bases short, with 9 bases between. Per germline, CDR1 SEHNR and CDR2 FQNEAQ (reference sequence). The CDR3 DNA is TGTGCCAGCAGCTTATTGGAGTCCCAGCCCCAGCATTTT. Protein sequence: CASSLLESQPQHF.

V is TRBV10-3 and J is TRBJ1-2; TRBD1 matches 8 bases. V trimming: 6 bases; J trimming: 3 bases; junction bases outside the gene matches: 12. The germline gives CDR1 ENHRY, CDR2 SYGVKD. The CDR3 sequence is 16 residues long. The CDR3 sequence is CAIRGSRYRGDYGYTF. The CDR3 region has the DNA TGTGCCATCAGGGGAAGCCGGTACAGGGGGGACTATGGCTACACCTTC.

V usage is TRBV6-5 and J usage is TRBJ1-1; perhaps TRBD1 as D (5 bases). Per germline, CDR1 MNHEY and CDR2 SVGAGI. This CDR3 region has 15 residues. Trimming left V 6 bases short and J 3 bases short, with 17 bases between. CDR3 DNA sequence: TGTGCCAGCAGCCATGGGGGGGGGTCGGACACTGAAGCTTTCTTT. This sequence encodes CASSHGGGSDTEAFF.

The CDR3 sequence is CASSQWDRGGHEQYF. The CDR3 nucleotides read TGCGCCAGCAGCCAATGGGACAGGGGAGGACACGAGCAGTACTTC. The V and J genes are TRBV4-3 and TRBJ2-7, with 10 bases identical to TRBD1. Germline CDR1 LGHNA, CDR2 YSLEER. V was clipped by 2 bases and J by 5 bases; unmatched bases: 6. This CDR3 has 15 residues.

In its sample, this clone was seen many times. V gene TRBV10-3 combines with J gene TRBJ2-1, with TRBD1 matching over 11 bases. The CDR3 is made up of 14 amino acids. The trim removed 9 bases at V and 6 bases at J, leaving 7 bases unmatched. CDR1 ENHRY and CDR2 SYGVKD come from the germline V gene. Here the CDR3 reads CAMGQGVFGNEQFF. CDR3 in DNA: TGTGCCATGGGACAGGGGGTCTTTGGCAATGAGCAGTTCTTC.

Here the CDR3 reads CASTSTSGTYNEQFF. In DNA, the CDR3 is TGTGCCAGCACTAGTACTAGCGGAACCTACAATGAGCAGTTCTTC. The V gene is TRBV7-3, the J gene TRBJ2-1; the match to TRBD2 covers 8 bases. The CDR3 spans 15 residues. In germline, CDR1 is SGHTA, CDR2 FQGTGA. Trimming removed 7 bases from V and 2 bases from J; junction bases left unmatched: 7.

The chain is built from TRBV5-1 and TRBJ2-1, with 7 bases aligning to TRBD1. This CDR3 comprises 15 residues. With V trimmed by 2 bases and J by 4 bases, 6 bases remained unmatched. CDR1 SGHRS and CDR2 YFSETQ come from the germline V gene. The CDR3 nucleotides are TGCGCCAGCAGCTTCAGGACAGGAGATTACAATGAGCAGTTCTTC. This encodes CASSFRTGDYNEQFF.

This sequence joins TRBV28 and TRBJ1-5; the D gene is possibly TRBD1 (6 bases). Deletions cut 6 bases from V and 6 bases from J, with 21 bases between. There are 16 residues in the CDR3. In germline, CDR1 is MDHEN, CDR2 SYDVKM. The CDR3: CASRRPGRQAGQPQHF. CDR3 nucleotide sequence: TGTGCCAGCAGACGGCCGGGGCGACAGGCGGGTCAGCCCCAGCATTTT.

The chain joins TRBV6-6 to TRBJ1-4; the D gene is possibly TRBD1 (5 bases). CDR3 size: 13 residues. Between the trimmed V and J ends, which lost 7 bases and 6 bases, there was a span of 12 bases. Germline lookup yields CDR1 MNHNY and CDR2 SVGAGI (reference sequence). CDR3: CASTGTGDEKLFF. CDR3 sequence (DNA): TGTGCCAGCACAGGGACGGGAGATGAAAAACTGTTTTTT.

The CDR3 loop is CASSKTGHGYTF. The CDR3 nucleotides read TGTGCCAGCAGTAAGACAGGGCATGGCTACACCTTC. This sequence joins TRBV12-3 or TRBV12-4 and TRBJ1-2; TRBD1 matches 7 bases. The J segment lost 6 bases and the V segment lost 5 bases, leaving 3 bases of the junction unmatched. The CDR3 length is 12 residues.

This chain uses TRBV5-4 with TRBJ2-5; 8 nucleotides align to TRBD2. The J segment lost 1 base and the V segment lost 0 bases, leaving 2 bases of the junction unmatched. Germline CDR1 reads SGHNT; CDR2 reads YYREEE (reference sequence). The CDR3 is made up of 15 amino acids. This CDR3 reads CASSLAGGSQETQYF. The CDR3, as DNA: TGTGCCAGCAGCTTGGCGGGAGGGTCCCAAGAGACCCAGTACTTC.

The rearrangement links TRBV30 to TRBJ1-2; D ambiguous. Looked up from germline, CDR1 is GTSNPN and CDR2 is SVGIG (reference sequence). Trimming removed 2 bases at V and 4 bases at J, with 11 bases between. The CDR3 extends over 13 amino acids. CDR3 loop: CAWSRLTGYGYTF. The CDR3 bases are TGTGCCTGGAGTCGGCTCACGGGCTATGGCTACACCTTC.

V gene TRBV7-2 combines with J gene TRBJ2-1, with 10 nucleotides matching TRBD2. Unmatched junction bases numbered 10, after V lost 5 bases and J lost 15 bases. CDR3 length: 13 residues. In germline, CDR1 is SGHTA, CDR2 FQGNSA. This CDR3 reads CASSLTTSGYTFF. The CDR3 nucleotides read TGTGCCAGCAGCCTAACGACTAGCGGGTACACGTTCTTC.

This clone has a handful of counts. J is TRBJ2-1 and V is TRBV19; D uncertain. This CDR3 has 11 residues. The V end was cut by 5 bases, the J end by 5 bases, with 4 bases between. Germline V gives CDR1 LNHDA, CDR2 SQIVND (reference sequence). CDR3 amino acids: CASSQNNEQFF. The CDR3, as DNA: TGTGCCAGTAGTCAGAACAATGAGCAGTTCTTC.

This clone appeared a few times. The chain links TRBV28 to TRBJ1-1; possibly TRBD1 for D (5 bases). This CDR3 contains 14 residues. The germline V gene has CDR1 MDHEN and CDR2 SYDVKM. Trimming took 4 bases from V and 0 from J, leaving 9 bases between them. The CDR3 DNA reads TGTGCCAGCAGTTCGACAGTTATGAACACTGAAGCTTTCTTT. Translated, it gives CASSSTVMNTEAFF. Full variable domain (outside the CDR3, taken from reference TRBV28 and TRBJ1-1): DVKVTQSSRYLVKRTGEKVFLECVQDMDHENMFWYRQDPGLGLRLIYFSYDVKMKEKGDIPEGYSVSREKKERFSLILESASTNQTSMYLCASSSTVMNTEAFFGQGTRLTVV.

This clone was detected only once. The chain is built from TRBV28 and TRBJ1-5; no definite D call. Looked up from germline, CDR1 is MDHEN and CDR2 is SYDVKM. This CDR3 region has 16 residues. V lost 3 bases to trimming and J lost 0 bases, with 12 bases between them. CDR3 loop: CASSFRRANSNQPQHF. The CDR3 bases are TGTGCCAGCAGTTTTAGGCGGGCAAATAGCAATCAGCCCCAGCATTTT.

This clone was seen a handful of times. This sample also contains other DNA sequences that code for the same CDR3. The chain links TRBV2 to TRBJ1-1, with no clear D. CDR3 length: 10 residues. Trimming pared 9 bases from V and 2 bases from J, leaving 4 bases between. Germline CDR1 SNHLY, CDR2 FYNNEI. The CDR3 DNA reads TGTGCCAGTAAAAACACTGAAGCTTTCTTT. This codes for CASKNTEAFF. Complete variable domain (other parts from reference TRBV2 and TRBJ1-1): EPEVTQTPSHQVTQMGQEVILRCVPISNHLYFYWYRQILGQKVEFLVSFYNNEISEKSEIFDDQFSVERPDGSNFTLKIRSTKLEDSAMYFCASKNTEAFFGQGTRLTVV.

This clone came up once. V gene TRBV7-2 combines with J gene TRBJ2-7; D remains ambiguous. The V end was cut by 5 bases, the J end by 6 bases, with 20 bases between. The CDR3 loop spans 15 amino acids. Germline assignment: CDR1 SGHTA and CDR2 FQGNSA. For the CDR3, the DNA is TGTGCCAGCAGCCACCGTGGAGCAAGTATTACCGAGCAGTACTTC. Its translation is CASSHRGASITEQYF. The full variable domain, its missing parts supplied by reference TRBV7-2 and TRBJ2-7, is GAGVSQSPSNKVTEKGKDVELRCDPISGHTALYWYRQSLGQGLEFLIYFQGNSAPDKSGLPSDRFSAERTGGSVSTLTIQRTQQEDSAVYLCASSHRGASITEQYFGPGTRLTVT.

The chain is built from TRBV7-2 and TRBJ2-7, with D hard to call. This CDR3 region has 14 residues. Germline V lookup: CDR1 SGHTA, CDR2 FQGNSA. V lost 1 base, J lost 2 bases, and 9 bases lay in between. For the CDR3, the DNA is TGTGCCAGCAGCTTAGGTGGAGAGACCTACGAGCAGTACTTC. It is translated as CASSLGGETYEQYF.